Listed below are T cell receptor beta chains from one sample, sequenced in a study of vaccination effects on CD4 cells after COVID-19. The antigens of these receptors remain unknown. The protocol was immunoSEQ multiplex PCR, while the TCRdb copy is restricted to in-frame clones and leaves out a portion. The sample shows more than 50,000 clones, around three quarters of them seen only once. Sequenced here: CD4+ T cells from PBMCs cultured with HCoV-OC43 spike peptides, sampled after COVID-19 vaccination. The receptors were gathered from a human donor who received a COVID-19 vaccine. CDR3s include the opening cysteine and the closing phenylalanine or tryptophan. D genes are given only for firm matches. Expanded clones get a size class; other rows say once, few or many, or leave the size out.

V	D	J	size	DNA	CDR3
TRBV11-2	TRBD1	TRBJ1-2	NA	TGTGCCAGCAGCTTAAAGTACAGGGGACCCTATGGCTACACCTTC	CASSLKYRGPYGYTF
TRBV13	NA	TRBJ2-4	NA	TGTGCCAGCAGCTCCTCCGGGACTCCGCGTCAGTACTTC	CASSSSGTPRQYF
TRBV18	NA	TRBJ2-3	NA	TGTGCCAGCTCACCAAGACTGGATAGCACAGATACGCAGTATTTT	CASSPRLDSTDTQYF
TRBV24-1	NA	TRBJ2-1	NA	TGTGCCACCAGTGCCTGGGGTGATGAGCAGTTCTTC	CATSAWGDEQFF
TRBV7-8	NA	TRBJ1-5	NA	TGTGCCAGCAGCTTGGGGCCAGGGCCCAGGACGGGGAGCAATCAGCCCCAGCATTTT	CASSLGPGPRTGSNQPQHF
TRBV7-8	NA	TRBJ1-2	NA	TGTGCCAGCAGCTTAGGGGGGGATCGTGGCTACACCTTC	CASSLGGDRGYTF
TRBV5-1	NA	TRBJ2-2	NA	TGCGCCAGCAGCTTGCAGGGTTACACCGGGGAGCTGTTTTTT	CASSLQGYTGELFF
TRBV20-1	NA	TRBJ1-5	NA	TGCAGTGCTAGTAAGGTATGGAGGAGCAATCAGCCCCAGCATTTT	CSASKVWRSNQPQHF
TRBV14	TRBD1	TRBJ2-2	NA	TGTGCCAGCAGCCCACGACAGGGAAGGAACACCGGGGAGCTGTTTTTT	CASSPRQGRNTGELFF
TRBV7-2	NA	TRBJ1-5	NA	TGTGCCAGCAGCTTAACTGAGGGGCAGCCCCAGCATTTT	CASSLTEGQPQHF
TRBV5-8	TRBD2	TRBJ2-1	few	TGTGCCAGCCCCCGGATAGCGGGGGTTTACTCCTACAATGAGCAGTTCTTC	CASPRIAGVYSYNEQFF
TRBV6-5	NA	TRBJ1-1	NA	TGTGCCAGCACCAGGAACAGGGACACTGAAGCTTTCTTT	CASTRNRDTEAFF
TRBV5-1	NA	TRBJ1-4	NA	TGCGCCAGCAGCCTTCAGGGTATGGCAACTAATGAAAAACTGTTTTTT	CASSLQGMATNEKLFF
TRBV24-1	TRBD1	TRBJ2-1	NA	TGTGCCACCAGTGATCAGGGGGGACAGGGGTTGAGCTCCTACAATGAGCAGTTCTTC	CATSDQGGQGLSSYNEQFF
TRBV4-1	TRBD1	TRBJ1-5	NA	TGCGCCAGCAGCCCTAACAGGGGGAATCAGCCCCAGCATTTT	CASSPNRGNQPQHF
TRBV6-1	NA	TRBJ1-2	NA	TGTGCCAGCAGTGAACGGCGCAGGACACTGTTTGGCTACACCTTC	CASSERRRTLFGYTF
TRBV18	NA	TRBJ1-1	NA	TGTGCCAGCTCATTTAAGCCCCAAGACATCGAAGCTTTCTTT	CASSFKPQDIEAFF